A selection of T cell receptor beta chains follows, all from one sample in a study of cytomegalovirus exposure and HLA in healthy donors. Clones were sequenced by immunoSEQ multiplex PCR, and TCRdb holds only the in-frame ones, with some missing. The sample holds roughly 190,000 clones, around 85% seen once. The sequenced material came from PBMCs. All receptors derive from a man aged 40-49 years in good health and CMV-seropositive. CDR3s include the opening cysteine and the closing phenylalanine or tryptophan. Each record gives: V gene, D gene, clone size, J gene, CDR3 DNA, CDR3 protein. D genes are given only for firm matches. The size of a clone is reported for some rows only, either as once, few or many, or as a class for expanded clones.

>TRBV6-4|NA|NA|TRBJ2-7
TGTGCCAGCAGTGAGTGGGCAGTTCGCCAATACGAGCAGTACTTC
CASSEWAVRQYEQYF
>TRBV5-1|TRBD2|NA|TRBJ2-7
TGCGCCAGCAGCAATCGGACTAGCGGCATTGATGAGCAGTACTTC
CASSNRTSGIDEQYF
>TRBV7-3|NA|NA|TRBJ2-3
TGTGCCAGCAGCGTAGCTCCAGGGATGAGCACGGATACGCAGTATTTT
CASSVAPGMSTDTQYF
>TRBV30|NA|NA|TRBJ2-3
TGTGCCTGGAGTCCCCTCACAGATACGCAGTATTTT
CAWSPLTDTQYF
>TRBV5-6|NA|NA|TRBJ1-6
TGTGCCAGCACCTCGTACTGGAGCTCCTATAATTCACCCCTCCACTTT
CASTSYWSSYNSPLHF
>TRBV6-4|NA|NA|TRBJ1-6
TGTGCCAGCAGCGAAGCAGGGTTTTATTCACCCCTCCACTTT
CASSEAGFYSPLHF
>TRBV15|NA|NA|TRBJ1-2
TGTGCCACCAGACCGACAGCCCTTAACTATGGCTACACCTTC
CATRPTALNYGYTF
>TRBV7-9|NA|NA|TRBJ2-7
TGTGCCAGCAGCTTAAATTCAGGTGACGAGCAGTACTTC
CASSLNSGDEQYF
>TRBV7-9|NA|NA|TRBJ1-2
TGTGCCAGCAGCTTACCCCTTGAGAGCTATGGCTACACCTTC
CASSLPLESYGYTF
>TRBV5-4|NA|NA|TRBJ2-5
TGTGCCAGCAGCTTGGAACGGCAAGAGACCCAGTACTTC
CASSLERQETQYF
>TRBV5-6|NA|NA|TRBJ1-5
TGTGCCAGCAGCCCGTGGACGGGAAGTCAGCCCCAGCATTTT
CASSPWTGSQPQHF
>TRBV7-8|NA|NA|TRBJ1-2
TGTGCCAGCACGAAGACAGGCGACTATGGCTACACCTTC
CASTKTGDYGYTF
>TRBV5-1|TRBD1|NA|TRBJ2-6
TGCGCCAGGACGGACAGGGGCTTCTGTGGGGCCAACGTCCTGACTTTC
CARTDRGFCGANVLTF
>TRBV19|NA|few|TRBJ1-5
TGTGCCAGTAGTATTTCACACAATAGCAATCAGCCCCAGCATTTT
CASSISHNSNQPQHF
>TRBV19|NA|NA|TRBJ2-3
TGTGCCAGTAGCAGGGGTATTACAGATACGCAGTATTTT
CASSRGITDTQYF
>TRBV5-1|NA|NA|TRBJ1-3
TGCGCCAGCAGCTTGGCAGCGAGCTCTGGAAACACCATATATTTT
CASSLAASSGNTIYF
>TRBV7-3|NA|NA|TRBJ2-3
TGTGCCAGCAGCTTATCTTCCGGGGTATTAGATACGCAGTATTTT
CASSLSSGVLDTQYF
>TRBV7-9|NA|NA|TRBJ2-3
TGTGCCAGCAGCTTAGGGCAGGGGTTAATCACAGATACGCAGTATTTT
CASSLGQGLITDTQYF
>TRBV19|TRBD2|NA|TRBJ2-7
TGTGCCAGTAGTCAGCGGGGGGGCTACGAGCAGTACTTC
CASSQRGGYEQYF
>TRBV7-2|NA|NA|TRBJ1-6
TGTGCCAGCAGCGGTCAGATGCGGGCAGCAGAGAGGTCACCCCTCCACTTT
CASSGQMRAAERSPLHF
>TRBV6-1|NA|NA|TRBJ2-3
TGTGCCAGCAGGACGGGGGATACGCAGTATTTT
CASRTGDTQYF
>TRBV28|NA|NA|TRBJ1-1
TGTGCCAGCAGTTTTTTCGCTGAAGCTTTCTTT
CASSFFAEAFF
>TRBV7-3|NA|NA|TRBJ2-6
TGTGCCAGCAGCATTTATGGTCCAGGGAACTCTGGGGCCAACGTCCTGACTTTC
CASSIYGPGNSGANVLTF
>TRBV7-2|TRBD1|few|TRBJ1-3
TGTGCCAGCAGCTTAGCCTCGACAGGGTCTGGAAACACCATATATTTT
CASSLASTGSGNTIYF
>TRBV27|NA|once|TRBJ1-4
TGTGCCAGCAGTGGCTACATGGGAGCAGCTAATGAAAAACTGTTTTTT
CASSGYMGAANEKLFF
>TRBV4-3|TRBD1|NA|TRBJ1-2
TGCGCCAGCAGCCGGGGACAGGGCTCCTATGGCTACACCTTC
CASSRGQGSYGYTF
>TRBV19|NA|NA|TRBJ1-5
TGTGCCAGTAGTATTGACGGGTCAGGAGGGAATCAGCCCCAGCATTTT
CASSIDGSGGNQPQHF
>TRBV13|TRBD1|NA|TRBJ1-2
TGTGCCAGCAGCCTCGGGACAGGGGGCCCTTCGGGCTATGGCTACACCTTC
CASSLGTGGPSGYGYTF
>TRBV29-1|TRBD1|once|TRBJ2-7
TGCAGCGTTGTTAGAGGCAGGGGGCGGTACGAGCAGTACTTC
CSVVRGRGRYEQYF
>TRBV28|TRBD2|NA|TRBJ2-7
TGTGCCAGCAGTTTTACTAGCGGGGGGTCCTACGAGCAGTACTTC
CASSFTSGGSYEQYF
>TRBV5-1|TRBD2|NA|TRBJ2-1
TGCGCCAGCAGCTCAATGACTAGCGGGGGCTATAGCTCCTACAATGAGCAGTTCTTC
CASSSMTSGGYSSYNEQFF
>TRBV14|NA|NA|TRBJ1-2
TGTGCCAGCAGCCAATTAGGTTCGGGGGTTCCTGGCTATGGCTACACCTTC
CASSQLGSGVPGYGYTF
>TRBV4-3|NA|few|TRBJ1-2
TGCGCCAGCAGCCAAGTCAGGGAATCTCTCTATGGCTACACCTTC
CASSQVRESLYGYTF
>TRBV5-1|TRBD2|NA|TRBJ2-5
TGCGCCAGCAGCTTGGAGGGGACTAGCGGGGACTTC
CASSLEGTSGDF
>TRBV7-2|TRBD2|NA|TRBJ2-7
TGTGCCAGCAGCCTATACAGGGCTGGACTAGCGGGGGGTTACGAGCAGTACTTC
CASSLYRAGLAGGYEQYF
>TRBV19|TRBD1|once|TRBJ1-2
TGTGCCAGTAGGCAATCCCCGGACAGGGACTATGGCTACACCTTC
CASRQSPDRDYGYTF
>TRBV7-6|NA|few|TRBJ1-1
TGTGCCAGCAGCTTAGCGCTGGGAGGGCGGACTGAAGCTTTCTTT
CASSLALGGRTEAFF
>TRBV7-2|NA|NA|TRBJ2-5
TGTGCCAGCAGCTTAGTGGCGCGGAGGTCAAAAGAGACCCAGTACTTC
CASSLVARRSKETQYF
>TRBV13|TRBD2|NA|TRBJ2-5
TGTGCCAGCAGCTCACCTCTAGCGGGGGGGTCCCAAGAGACCCAGTACTTC
CASSSPLAGGSQETQYF
>TRBV19|NA|NA|TRBJ2-2
TGTGCCAGTAGTATAAACCGCGGCGGCGGGGAGCTGTTTTTT
CASSINRGGGELFF